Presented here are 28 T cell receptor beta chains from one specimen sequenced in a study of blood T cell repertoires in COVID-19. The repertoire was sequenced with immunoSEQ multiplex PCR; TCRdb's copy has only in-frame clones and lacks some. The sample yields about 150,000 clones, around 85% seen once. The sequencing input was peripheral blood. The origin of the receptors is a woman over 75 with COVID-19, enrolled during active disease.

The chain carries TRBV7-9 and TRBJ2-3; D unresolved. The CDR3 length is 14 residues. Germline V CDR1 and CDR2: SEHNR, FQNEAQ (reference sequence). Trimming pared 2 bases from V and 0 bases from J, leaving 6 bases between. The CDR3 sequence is CASSLTSSTDTQYF. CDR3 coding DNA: TGTGCCAGCAGCTTAACATCTAGCACAGATACGCAGTATTTT.

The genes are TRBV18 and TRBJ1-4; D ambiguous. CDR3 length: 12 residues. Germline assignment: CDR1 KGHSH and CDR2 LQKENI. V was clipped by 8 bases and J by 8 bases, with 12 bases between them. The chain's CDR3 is CASQAGGEKLFF. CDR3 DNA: TGTGCCAGCCAGGCCGGAGGAGAAAAACTGTTTTTT.

The CDR3 DNA reads as TGTGCTAGTGGTCAAATAGCGGGGGGCCTCACAGATACGCAGTATTTT. As protein: CASGQIAGGLTDTQYF. The chain couples TRBV12-5 to TRBJ2-3; the match to TRBD2 covers 10 bases. The CDR3 runs 16 residues. With V trimmed by 5 bases and J by 2 bases, 7 bases remained unmatched. Germline loops: CDR1 LGHNT, CDR2 FRNRAP.

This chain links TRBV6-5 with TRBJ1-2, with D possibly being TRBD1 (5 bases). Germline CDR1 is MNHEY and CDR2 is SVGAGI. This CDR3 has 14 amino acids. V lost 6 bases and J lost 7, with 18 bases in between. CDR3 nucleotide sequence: TGTGCCAGCAGAGTACAGGACGCCCTAGGTGGCTACACCTTC. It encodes CASRVQDALGGYTF.

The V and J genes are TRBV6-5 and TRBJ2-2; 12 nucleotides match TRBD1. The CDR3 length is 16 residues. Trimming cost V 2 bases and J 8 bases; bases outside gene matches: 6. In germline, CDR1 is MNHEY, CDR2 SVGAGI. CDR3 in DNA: TGTGCCAGCAGTTACAGGGACAGGGGGCAAAGGGGGGAGCTGTTTTTT. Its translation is CASSYRDRGQRGELFF.

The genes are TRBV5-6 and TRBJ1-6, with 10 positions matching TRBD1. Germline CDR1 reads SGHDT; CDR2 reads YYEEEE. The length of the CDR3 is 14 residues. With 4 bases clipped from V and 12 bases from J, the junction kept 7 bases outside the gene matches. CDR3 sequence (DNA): TGTGCCAGCAGCGAGGAGGGACAGGGGTTACCCCTCCACTTT. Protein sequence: CASSEEGQGLPLHF.

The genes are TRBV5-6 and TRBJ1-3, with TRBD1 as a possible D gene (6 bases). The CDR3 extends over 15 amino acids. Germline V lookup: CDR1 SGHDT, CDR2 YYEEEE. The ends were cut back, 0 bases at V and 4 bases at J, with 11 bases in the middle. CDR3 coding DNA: TGTGCCAGCAGCTTGGTTGGGGGCGCAGGAAACACCATATATTTT. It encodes CASSLVGGAGNTIYF.

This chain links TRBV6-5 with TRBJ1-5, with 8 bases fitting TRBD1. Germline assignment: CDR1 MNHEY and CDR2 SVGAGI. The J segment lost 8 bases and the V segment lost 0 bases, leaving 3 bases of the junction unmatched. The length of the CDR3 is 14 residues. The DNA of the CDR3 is TGTGCCAGCAGTTACTCTGGACAGGGTGAGCCCCAGCATTTT. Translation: CASSYSGQGEPQHF.

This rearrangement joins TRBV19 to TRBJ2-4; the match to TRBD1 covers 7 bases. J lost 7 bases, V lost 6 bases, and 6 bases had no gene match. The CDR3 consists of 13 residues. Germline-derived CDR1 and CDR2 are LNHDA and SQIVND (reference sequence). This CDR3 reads CASRGQGENIQYF. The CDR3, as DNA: TGTGCCAGTAGAGGTCAGGGGGAGAACATTCAGTACTTC.

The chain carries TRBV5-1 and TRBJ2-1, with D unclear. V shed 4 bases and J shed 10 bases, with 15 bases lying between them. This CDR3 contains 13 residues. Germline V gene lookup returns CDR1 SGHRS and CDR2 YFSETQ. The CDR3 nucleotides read TGCGCCAGCAGCCCATCCCCTAGTTCGGAGCAGTTCTTC. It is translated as CASSPSPSSEQFF.

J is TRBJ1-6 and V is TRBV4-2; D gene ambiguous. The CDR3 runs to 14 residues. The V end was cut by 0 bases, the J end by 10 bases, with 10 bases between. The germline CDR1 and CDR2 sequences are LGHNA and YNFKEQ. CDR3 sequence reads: CASSQEAGGSPLHF. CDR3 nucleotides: TGTGCCAGCAGCCAAGAGGCAGGCGGGTCACCCCTCCACTTT.

The CDR3 reads CASSFREANVLTF. The CDR3 coding sequence is TGCGCCAGCAGCTTCCGGGAAGCCAACGTCCTGACTTTC. The chain has TRBV5-1 and TRBJ2-6, with D tentatively TRBD2 (5 bases). The CDR3 loop spans 13 amino acids. V dropped 2 bases and J dropped 7 bases, with 7 bases sitting between them. CDR1 and CDR2 (germline): SGHRS, YFSETQ.

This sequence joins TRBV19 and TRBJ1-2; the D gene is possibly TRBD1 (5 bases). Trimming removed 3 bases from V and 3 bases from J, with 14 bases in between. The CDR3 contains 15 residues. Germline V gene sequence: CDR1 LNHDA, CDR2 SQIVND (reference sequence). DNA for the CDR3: TGTGCCAGTAGTATCGATTCGGGGGTTCACTATGGCTACACCTTC. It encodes CASSIDSGVHYGYTF.

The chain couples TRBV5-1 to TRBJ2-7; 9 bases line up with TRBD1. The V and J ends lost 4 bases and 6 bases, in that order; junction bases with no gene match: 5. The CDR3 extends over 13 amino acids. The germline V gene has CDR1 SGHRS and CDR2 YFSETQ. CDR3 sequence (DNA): TGCGCCAGCAGCCCGGGACAGGGTATCGAGCAGTACTTC. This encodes CASSPGQGIEQYF.

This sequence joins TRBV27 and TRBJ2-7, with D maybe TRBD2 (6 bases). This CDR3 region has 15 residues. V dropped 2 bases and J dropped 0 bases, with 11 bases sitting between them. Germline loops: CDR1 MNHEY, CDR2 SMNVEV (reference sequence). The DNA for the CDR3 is TGTGCCAGCAGTTTAGCGGGACCTTTCTCCTACGAGCAGTACTTC. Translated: CASSLAGPFSYEQYF.

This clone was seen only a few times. The CDR3 loop reads CASSTQSYEQYF. As DNA, the CDR3 is TGTGCCAGTAGTACACAGTCCTACGAGCAGTACTTC. The chain uses TRBV19 and TRBJ2-7; D gene uncertain. CDR1 is LNHDA, CDR2 SQIVND, per germline (reference sequence). V was clipped by 4 bases and J by 1 base, with 5 bases between them. There are 12 residues in the CDR3.

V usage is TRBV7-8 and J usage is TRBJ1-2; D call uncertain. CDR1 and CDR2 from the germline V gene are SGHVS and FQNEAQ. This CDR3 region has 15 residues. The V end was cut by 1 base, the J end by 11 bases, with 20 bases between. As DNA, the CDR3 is TGTGCCAGCAGCTTAGGGGAGACTCCCGGAGCGACATACACCTTC. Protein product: CASSLGETPGATYTF. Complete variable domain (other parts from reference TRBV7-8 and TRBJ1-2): GAGVSQSPRYKVAKRGQDVALRCDPISGHVSLFWYQQALGQGPEFLTYFQNEAQLDKSGLPSDRFFAERPEGSVSTLKIQRTQQEDSAVYLCASSLGETPGATYTFGSGTRLTVV.

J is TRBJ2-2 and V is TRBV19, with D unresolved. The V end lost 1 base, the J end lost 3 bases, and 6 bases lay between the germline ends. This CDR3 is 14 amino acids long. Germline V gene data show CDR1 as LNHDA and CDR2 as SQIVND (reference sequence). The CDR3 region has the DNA TGTGCCAGTAGTATAGCTCCCGACACCGGGGAGCTGTTTTTT. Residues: CASSIAPDTGELFF.

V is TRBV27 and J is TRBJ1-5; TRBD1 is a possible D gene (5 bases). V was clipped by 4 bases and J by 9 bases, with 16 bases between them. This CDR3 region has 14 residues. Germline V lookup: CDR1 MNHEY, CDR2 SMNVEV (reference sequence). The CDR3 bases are TGTGCCAGCAGTTCCCATGAGGCCGGGGGGCCCCAGCATTTT. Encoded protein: CASSSHEAGGPQHF.

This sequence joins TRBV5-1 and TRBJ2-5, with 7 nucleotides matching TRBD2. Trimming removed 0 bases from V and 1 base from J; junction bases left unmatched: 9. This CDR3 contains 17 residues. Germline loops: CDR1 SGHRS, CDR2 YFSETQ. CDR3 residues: CASSLGPRSSGQETQYF. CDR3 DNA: TGCGCCAGCAGCTTGGGTCCCCGCTCTAGCGGCCAAGAGACCCAGTACTTC.

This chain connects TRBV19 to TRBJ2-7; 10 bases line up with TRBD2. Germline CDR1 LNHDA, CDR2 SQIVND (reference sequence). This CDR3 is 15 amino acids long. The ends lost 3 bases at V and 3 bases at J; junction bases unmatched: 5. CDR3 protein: CASSIGASGSYEQYF. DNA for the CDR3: TGTGCCAGTAGTATTGGGGCTAGCGGGAGCTACGAGCAGTACTTC.

The CDR3 is CASSPSGTGAGNTIYF. For the CDR3, the DNA is TGTGCCAGCTCACCGAGCGGGACAGGGGCTGGAAACACCATATATTTT. The chain has TRBV18 and TRBJ1-3; 10 positions agree with TRBD1. This CDR3 comprises 16 residues. V lost 3 bases and J lost 2; bases outside the gene matches: 4. The germline CDR1 and CDR2 sequences are KGHSH and LQKENI.

The chain's CDR3 is CASRREDGQPQHF. The CDR3 region has the DNA TGTGCCAGCAGGAGGGAGGATGGTCAGCCCCAGCATTTT. The rearrangement links TRBV2 to TRBJ1-5; D unresolved. Germline-derived CDR1 and CDR2 are SNHLY and FYNNEI. The CDR3 runs 13 residues. Trimming took 6 bases from V and 6 from J, leaving 12 bases between them. The complete variable domain, with remaining parts taken from reference TRBV2 and TRBJ1-5, reads EPEVTQTPSHQVTQMGQEVILRCVPISNHLYFYWYRQILGQKVEFLVSFYNNEISEKSEIFDDQFSVERPDGSNFTLKIRSTKLEDSAMYFCASRREDGQPQHFGDGTRLSIL.

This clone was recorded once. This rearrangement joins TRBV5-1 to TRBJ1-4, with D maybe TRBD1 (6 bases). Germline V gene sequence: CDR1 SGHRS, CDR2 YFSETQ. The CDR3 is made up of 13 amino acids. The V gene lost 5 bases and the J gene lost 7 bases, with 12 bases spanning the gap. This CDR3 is CASRFGRGEKLFF. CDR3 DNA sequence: TGCGCCAGCAGATTCGGCAGGGGTGAAAAACTGTTTTTT. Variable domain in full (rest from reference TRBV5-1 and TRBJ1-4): KAGVTQTPRYLIKTRGQQVTLSCSPISGHRSVSWYQQTPGQGLQFLFEYFSETQRNKGNFPGRFSGRQFSNSRSEMNVSTLELGDSALYLCASRFGRGEKLFFGSGTQLSVL.

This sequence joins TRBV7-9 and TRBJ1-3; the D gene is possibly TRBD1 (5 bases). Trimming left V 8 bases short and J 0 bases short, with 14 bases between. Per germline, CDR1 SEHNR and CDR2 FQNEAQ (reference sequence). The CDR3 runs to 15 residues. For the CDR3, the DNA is TGTGCCAGCTCCAACGCGGGGGGCTCTGGAAACACCATATATTTT. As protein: CASSNAGGSGNTIYF. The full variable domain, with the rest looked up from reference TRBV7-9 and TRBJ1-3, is DTGVSQNPRHKITKRGQNVTFRCDPISEHNRLYWYRQTLGQGPEFLTYFQNEAQLEKSRLLSDRFSAERPKGSFSTLEIQRTEQGDSAMYLCASSNAGGSGNTIYFGEGSWLTVV.

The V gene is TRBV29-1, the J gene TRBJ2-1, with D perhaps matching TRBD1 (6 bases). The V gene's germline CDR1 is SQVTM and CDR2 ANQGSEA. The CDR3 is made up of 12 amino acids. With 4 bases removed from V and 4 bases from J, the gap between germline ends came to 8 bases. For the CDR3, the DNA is TGCAGCGTTGTACAGGGATACAATGAGCAGTTCTTC. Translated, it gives CSVVQGYNEQFF.

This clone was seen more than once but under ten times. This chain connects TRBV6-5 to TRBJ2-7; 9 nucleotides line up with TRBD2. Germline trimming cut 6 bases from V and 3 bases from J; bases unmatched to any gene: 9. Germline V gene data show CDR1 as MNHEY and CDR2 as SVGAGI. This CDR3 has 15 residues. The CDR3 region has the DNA TGTGCCAGCAGGGAGCTAGCGGGACCCTTCTACGAGCAGTACTTC. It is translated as CASRELAGPFYEQYF.

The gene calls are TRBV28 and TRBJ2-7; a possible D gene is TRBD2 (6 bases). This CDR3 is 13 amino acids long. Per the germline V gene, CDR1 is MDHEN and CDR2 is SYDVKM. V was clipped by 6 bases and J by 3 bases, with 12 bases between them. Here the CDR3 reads CASRAGSNYEQYF. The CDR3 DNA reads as TGTGCCAGCAGGGCGGGATCCAACTACGAGCAGTACTTC.